These 15 T cell receptor beta chains originate from one sample sequenced in a study of response to subunit inactivated influenza vaccine. One entry per CDR3 protein results from TCRdb running MiXCR on the RT-PCR reads. The data show about 520,000 distinct CDR3 sequences, under 8.5% seen once. Sample: PBMCs from blood, taken roughly 24 months after vaccination. Source of these receptors: a man aged 50 to 69 who received an inactivated influenza vaccine.

This clonotype was detected only a few times. The chain employs TRBV10-2 and TRBJ2-1, with 7 bases aligning to TRBD2. This CDR3 is 16 amino acids long. Germline V gives CDR1 WSHSY, CDR2 SAAADI. V was pared by 3 bases and J by 5 bases, with 10 bases of the junction left unmatched. The CDR3 protein is CASSDPTGRWNNEQFF. CDR3 sequence (DNA): TGCGCCAGCAGTGATCCCACCGGGAGGTGGAACAATGAGCAGTTCTTC.

The chain joins TRBV28 to TRBJ2-7; tentatively, D is TRBD1 (5 bases). The germline V gene encodes CDR1 MDHEN and CDR2 SYDVKM. V lost 3 bases and J 6 bases, leaving 21 bases between the germline ends. This CDR3 has 16 amino acids. The CDR3: CASSLTLDSPSGEQYF. The CDR3 region has the DNA TGTGCCAGCAGTTTGACCCTCGACAGCCCCTCGGGCGAGCAGTACTTC.

This clonotype has a handful of counts. J is TRBJ2-3 and V is TRBV7-2; unclear D gene. Germline CDR1 reads SGHTA; CDR2 reads FQGNSA. The V end was cut by 5 bases, the J end by 2 bases, with 11 bases between. The CDR3 has 14 amino acids. Here the CDR3 reads CASSPHMVTDTQYF. The DNA for the CDR3 is TGTGCCAGCAGCCCACACATGGTCACAGATACGCAGTATTTT.

The chain uses TRBV7-2 and TRBJ1-3; TRBD1 is a possible D gene (6 bases). The germline V and J ends were trimmed by 1 base and 11 bases, with 12 bases remaining between them. Germline lookup yields CDR1 SGHTA and CDR2 FQGNSA. The CDR3 extends over 13 amino acids. The CDR3 sequence: CASSLVKDSAIYF. CDR3 DNA sequence: TGTGCCAGCAGCTTAGTAAAGGACAGCGCCATATATTTT.

The table lists this clonotype with a few counts. The V gene is TRBV6-2 or TRBV6-3, the J gene TRBJ2-7; 8 positions agree with TRBD1. V was clipped by 0 bases and J by 0 bases; unmatched bases: 4. This CDR3 spans 16 amino acids. Looked up from germline, CDR1 is MNHEY and CDR2 is SVGEGT. CDR3 protein: CASSYSTGTGSYEQYF. The CDR3, as DNA: TGTGCCAGCAGTTACTCGACCGGGACAGGCTCCTACGAGCAGTACTTC.

This clonotype turned up a few times. The chain employs TRBV20-1 and TRBJ2-7, with TRBD2 matching over 8 bases. This CDR3 contains 13 residues. Germline-derived CDR1 and CDR2 are DFQATT and SNEGSKA (reference sequence). The junction had 5 bases not matched to a gene; V was cut back by 4 bases and J by 3 bases. The CDR3 spells CSAITAGVYEQYF. The DNA for the CDR3 is TGCAGTGCTATTACAGCGGGAGTCTACGAGCAGTACTTC.

This clonotype was detected many times. The V gene is TRBV5-1, the J gene TRBJ2-3, with unresolved D. V lost 5 bases and J lost 2, with 3 bases in between. The CDR3 totals 11 residues. Germline lookup yields CDR1 SGHRS and CDR2 YFSETQ. The CDR3 bases are TGCGCCAGCAGAAACACAGATACGCAGTATTTT. This encodes CASRNTDTQYF.

This clonotype appeared many times. The genes are TRBV7-3 and TRBJ1-1; D perhaps matches TRBD1 (5 bases). V dropped 5 bases and J dropped 1 base, with 8 bases sitting between them. Germline V CDR1 and CDR2: SGHTA, FQGTGA. The CDR3 is 13 amino acids. For the CDR3, the DNA is TGTGCCAGCAGCCTGACAGCGAACACTGAAGCTTTCTTT. Encoded protein: CASSLTANTEAFF.

V usage is TRBV28 and J usage is TRBJ2-1; TRBD2 might be the D (6 bases). In germline, CDR1 is MDHEN, CDR2 SYDVKM. CDR3 size: 13 residues. V shed 6 bases and J shed 9 bases, with 15 bases lying between them. The CDR3 loop is CASRPLAAGEQFF. CDR3 coding DNA: TGTGCCAGCAGACCACTAGCTGCGGGTGAGCAGTTCTTC.

This chain's CDR3 is CSASLRTKPYNSPLHF. Written as DNA, the CDR3 is TGCAGTGCTAGTCTCAGGACAAAGCCCTATAATTCACCCCTCCACTTT. The rearrangement joins TRBV20-1 to TRBJ1-6; TRBD1 might be the D (5 bases). Germline CDR1 and CDR2: DFQATT and SNEGSKA (reference sequence). The CDR3 length is 16 residues. With 3 bases removed from V and 2 bases from J, the gap between germline ends came to 14 bases.

The gene calls are TRBV21-1 and TRBJ1-1. TRBV21-1 is described as a pseudogene. The CDR3 runs to 16 residues. In nucleotides, the CDR3 is TGTGCCAGCAGCAAAGCAGAGACGGGGATGAACACTGAAGCTTTCTTT. As protein: CASSKAETGMNTEAFF.

This clonotype was observed many times. The J gene is TRBJ2-1, the V gene TRBV5-1; 8 positions agree with TRBD2. This CDR3 has 19 amino acids. The V segment lost 4 bases and the J segment 1 base; nucleotides outside the gene matches: 16. Germline V gene lookup returns CDR1 SGHRS and CDR2 YFSETQ. In DNA form, the CDR3 reads TGCGCCAGCAGCGTCGGGGTGAGAGGCGGGGGGCGATCCTACAATGAGCAGTTCTTC. Encoded protein: CASSVGVRGGGRSYNEQFF.

The table lists this clonotype with a few counts. The chain uses TRBV4-1 and TRBJ1-5; D is undetermined. This CDR3 comprises 15 residues. V was cut by 0 bases and J by 3 bases, with 9 bases left in between. Germline values: CDR1 MGHRA, CDR2 YSYEKL. CDR3 nucleotides: TGCGCCAGCAGCCAAGAGGAGAGGGACAATCAGCCCCAGCATTTT. Its protein product is CASSQEERDNQPQHF.

This rearrangement joins TRBV12-3 or TRBV12-4 to TRBJ1-2; TRBD1 matches 7 bases. This CDR3 region has 13 residues. After removal of 7 bases from V and 5 bases from J, the junction contained 7 bases not matched to a gene. CDR3 protein: CASTRNRGYGYTF. The CDR3 nucleotides are TGTGCCAGCACCCGTAACAGGGGATATGGCTACACCTTC.

This clonotype showed up many times. J is TRBJ2-7 and V is TRBV12-3 or TRBV12-4; 13 bases align to TRBD2. V was clipped by 5 bases and J by 5 bases; unmatched bases: 6. This CDR3 is built from 15 residues. This CDR3 is CASSPLAGGPDEQYF. CDR3 in DNA: TGTGCCAGCAGTCCACTAGCGGGAGGGCCGGACGAGCAGTACTTC.